The 21 T cell receptor beta chains listed next were all sequenced from one sample in a study of T cells in Graves' hyperthyroidism and ophthalmopathy. TCR beta CDR3 region amplification was performed from RNA transcripts. The HTBI primer set was used in a first-round RT-PCR of the TCR CDR3. MiXCR was run by TCRdb on the multiplex PCR reads, yielding one entry per CDR3 protein. The repertoire holds under 350,000 distinct CDR3 sequences, with 13% as singletons. Sequences were obtained from blood. Source of these receptors: a woman aged 25 to 39 with Graves' hyperthyroidism that later progressed to Graves' ophthalmopathy.

This clonotype was counted between two and nine times. The CDR3 coding sequence is TGTGCCATCAGTGAGTCCTCAGGGGCCTACGAGCAGTACTTC. It specifies CAISESSGAYEQYF. The chain has TRBV10-3 and TRBJ2-7; weak D call: TRBD1 (6 bases). The V end was cut by 0 bases, the J end by 2 bases, with 8 bases between. The CDR3 totals 14 residues. Germline-derived CDR1 and CDR2 are ENHRY and SYGVKD.

This clonotype was detected many times. The rearrangement links TRBV10-3 to TRBJ2-1; possible D gene TRBD1, 6 bases. The CDR3 loop spans 15 amino acids. Germline values: CDR1 ENHRY, CDR2 SYGVKD. V was shortened by 2 bases and J by 6 bases, with 14 bases between the two germline ends. DNA of the CDR3: TGTGCCATCAGTGAGAGGCAGGGGAAAGGCAATGAGCAGTTCTTC. This sequence encodes CAISERQGKGNEQFF.

The gene calls are TRBV27 and TRBJ1-4; D uncertain. Looked up from germline, CDR1 is MNHEY and CDR2 is SMNVEV (reference sequence). The CDR3 spans 14 residues. V was trimmed by 6 bases and J by 4 bases, leaving 12 bases between them. CDR3 residues: CASSPRGGNEKLFF. The CDR3 nucleotides read TGTGCCAGCAGCCCACGGGGTGGTAATGAAAAACTGTTTTTT. Full variable domain (rest looked up from reference TRBV27 and TRBJ1-4): EAQVTQNPRYLITVTGKKLTVTCSQNMNHEYMSWYRQDPGLGLRQIYYSMNVEVTDKGDVPEGYKVSRKEKRNFPLILESPSPNQTSLYFCASSPRGGNEKLFFGSGTQLSVL.

This clonotype was seen many times. The rearrangement joins TRBV7-2 to TRBJ2-7; D is unresolved. CDR1 and CDR2 from the germline V gene are SGHTA and FQGNSA. The CDR3 is made up of 12 amino acids. Trimming left V 3 bases short and J 7 bases short, with 10 bases between. CDR3 residues: CASSFGEREQYF. The CDR3 nucleotides read TGTGCCAGCAGCTTTGGCGAGCGAGAGCAGTACTTC.

In its sample, this clonotype was seen many times. V and J are TRBV30 and TRBJ2-7; D may be TRBD2 (5 bases). V gave up 6 bases and J gave up 6 bases, with 18 bases separating them. Germline V gives CDR1 GTSNPN, CDR2 SVGIG (reference sequence). There are 13 residues in the CDR3. In nucleotides, the CDR3 is TGTGCCTGTATTGGGGAGAGTCGATTCGAGCAGTACTTC. It encodes CACIGESRFEQYF.

Notes on this clonotype: A read error may be the cause here, since a much bigger clone is one base away. The V and J genes are TRBV7-2 and TRBJ2-7; D call uncertain. This CDR3 spans 12 amino acids. Germline V CDR1 and CDR2: SGHTA, FQGNSA. CDR3 in amino acids: CASSLTLYEQCF. The CDR3 DNA reads TGTGCCAGCAGCTTAACTTTATACGAGCAGTGCTTC.

This clonotype has at least ten counts. The chain recombines TRBV6-2 or TRBV6-3 with TRBJ2-7; 7 bases fit TRBD2. The CDR3 loop spans 12 amino acids. Germline-derived CDR1 and CDR2 are MNHEY and SVGEGT. With 7 bases clipped from V and 12 bases from J, the junction kept 12 bases outside the gene matches. CDR3 residues: CASTLGGSTWYF. In DNA, the CDR3 is TGTGCCAGCACCCTGGGAGGGTCCACCTGGTACTTC.

This clonotype was counted ten times or more. The chain employs TRBV2 and TRBJ2-7, with D possibly being TRBD2 (5 bases). CDR1 is SNHLY and CDR2 is FYNNEI in the germline V gene. The CDR3 is 13 residues long. V gave up 6 bases and J gave up 5 bases, with 14 bases separating them. The CDR3 is CASSYGVSNEQYF. The CDR3 DNA is TGTGCCAGCAGCTACGGGGTTAGCAACGAGCAGTACTTC.

The sample holds many counts of this clonotype. The CDR3 is CASSLVASGSFYEQYF. CDR3 nucleotides: TGTGCCAGCAGCTTAGTTGCTAGCGGGAGCTTCTACGAGCAGTACTTC. This chain joins TRBV11-1 and TRBJ2-7, with TRBD2 matching 10 bases. V gave up 1 base and J gave up 3 bases; unmatched junction bases: 6. In germline, CDR1 is SGHAT, CDR2 FQDESV (reference sequence). CDR3 length: 16 residues.

This clonotype was seen at least ten times. This chain joins TRBV28 and TRBJ2-2; D uncertain. Germline V gene sequence: CDR1 MDHEN, CDR2 SYDVKM. CDR3 length: 13 amino acids. V shed 4 bases and J shed 2 bases, with 5 bases lying between them. Here the CDR3 reads CASSSLNTGELFF. The CDR3 nucleotides are TGTGCCAGCAGTTCTCTTAACACCGGGGAGCTGTTTTTT.

This clonotype appeared many times. This chain's CDR3 is CASSPQRGTYGYTF. The CDR3 region has the DNA TGTGCCAGCAGCCCACAACGGGGTACCTATGGCTACACCTTC. J is TRBJ1-2 and V is TRBV9, with D unresolved. The germline V and J ends were trimmed by 4 bases and 4 bases, with 14 bases remaining between them. CDR3 length: 14 residues. In germline, CDR1 is SGDLS, CDR2 YYNGEE.

The rearrangement uses TRBV4-3 and TRBJ2-3, with D tentatively TRBD2 (7 bases). The germline CDR1 and CDR2 sequences are LGHNA and YSLEER. The CDR3 runs to 14 residues. Trimming removed 4 bases from V and 4 bases from J, with 12 bases in between. The CDR3 region is CASSPGGGPDTQYF. The DNA of the CDR3 is TGCGCCAGCAGCCCTGGGGGGGGGCCAGATACGCAGTATTTT.

There are many counts of this clonotype. The rearrangement uses TRBV11-3 and TRBJ2-1; the D gene is possibly TRBD2 (6 bases). The germline gives CDR1 SGHNT, CDR2 YENEEA. The V gene lost 4 bases and the J gene lost 5 bases, with 15 bases spanning the gap. This CDR3 has 15 amino acids. In nucleotides, the CDR3 is TGTGCCAGCAGCTCGGCGGCTAGCGTGCACAATGAGCAGTTCTTC. It encodes CASSSAASVHNEQFF. Filled out from reference TRBV11-3 and TRBJ2-1, the complete variable domain reads EAGVVQSPRYKIIEKKQPVAFWCNPISGHNTLYWYLQNLGQGPELLIRYENEEAVDDSQLPKDRFSAERLKGVDSTLKIQPAELGDSAVYLCASSSAASVHNEQFFGPGTRLTVL.

Turning to this clonotype: It may be a read error: a sequence one base away is much more abundant. The rearrangement uses TRBV6-9 and TRBJ2-7, with D possibly matching TRBD1 (5 bases). Germline CDR1 and CDR2: MNHGY and SVAAGI. This CDR3 contains 13 residues. The CDR3 coding sequence is TGTGCCAGCAGTTGGACAAACTCCCACGAGCAGTACTTC. Translated: CASSWTNSHEQYF.

Worth noting for this clonotype: A much larger clone differs by one base, so this may be a read error. V usage is TRBV13 and J usage is TRBJ1-2; D may be TRBD1 (5 bases). In germline, CDR1 is PRHDT, CDR2 FYEKMQ (reference sequence). V lost 7 bases to trimming and J lost 6 bases, with 15 bases between them. The CDR3 consists of 13 residues. CDR3 region: CASNQQAPNGYTF. The CDR3 nucleotides read TGTGCCAGCAACCAACAGGCCCCAAATGGCTACACCTTC.

Points on this clonotype: A much larger clonotype is one base distant, so this may be a read error. The chain joins TRBV30 to TRBJ1-6; TRBD1 matches 7 bases. Germline loops: CDR1 GTSNPN, CDR2 SVGIG (reference sequence). With V trimmed by 8 bases and J by 7 bases, 8 bases remained unmatched. This CDR3 spans 13 amino acids. CDR3 DNA sequence: TGTGCCCGGTTGGGACAGCCGAATTCACCCCTCCACTTT. Translating gives CARLGQPNSPLHF.

The V call is TRBV4-1, the J call TRBJ2-1; D remains unclear. Germline lookup yields CDR1 MGHRA and CDR2 YSYEKL. The CDR3 is made up of 11 amino acids. The ends were cut back, 4 bases at V and 11 bases at J, with 9 bases in the middle. CDR3: CASSRDQKQFF. The CDR3 DNA sequence: TGCGCCAGCAGCCGTGATCAGAAGCAGTTCTTC.

The table lists this clonotype with many counts. J is TRBJ2-7 and V is TRBV16, with 10 bases matching TRBD2. The germline CDR1 and CDR2 sequences are KGHSY and FQNENV. The CDR3 runs to 17 residues. Losses at the gene ends were 1 base for V and 8 bases for J; bases not matched to a gene: 14. CDR3 bases: TGTGCCAGCAGCCAATTGGCTAGCGGGAGACCTCCGTTTAAGCAGTACTTC. Protein: CASSQLASGRPPFKQYF. Looking up the rest from reference TRBV16 and TRBJ2-7 gives the full variable domain: GEEVAQTPKHLVRGEGQKAKLYCAPIKGHSYVFWYQQVLKNEFKFLISFQNENVFDETGMPKERFSAKCLPNSPCSLEIQATKLEDSAVYFCASSQLASGRPPFKQYFGPGTRLTVT.

There are many counts of this clonotype. V is TRBV15 and J is TRBJ2-1, with 9 bases aligning to TRBD2. Germline CDR1 LNHNV, CDR2 YYDKDF (reference sequence). This CDR3 spans 16 amino acids. With V trimmed by 0 bases and J by 4 bases, 4 bases remained unmatched. CDR3 sequence (DNA): TGTGCCACCAGCAGAGATGGACTAGCGCCATACAATGAGCAGTTCTTC. Its protein is CATSRDGLAPYNEQFF.

This clonotype occurred a few times. The rearrangement links TRBV27 to TRBJ1-5; D is ambiguous. Trimming took off 2 bases at V and 3 bases at J, with 8 bases between the two ends. The germline V gene encodes CDR1 MNHEY and CDR2 SMNVEV (reference sequence). The CDR3 covers 14 residues. CDR3 DNA sequence: TGTGCCAGCAGTTTAATCGGAACCAATCAGCCCCAGCATTTT. This gives the protein CASSLIGTNQPQHF.

This clonotype showed up many times. The genes are TRBV10-3 and TRBJ1-2; the D is unclear. Trimming removed 10 bases from V and 2 bases from J, with 11 bases in between. The germline gives CDR1 ENHRY, CDR2 SYGVKD. This CDR3 region has 12 residues. The CDR3 loop is CATVGFNYGYTF. CDR3 sequence (DNA): TGTGCCACCGTCGGATTCAACTATGGCTACACCTTC.